This entry features one T cell receptor beta chain sequence. This CDR3 is built from 16 residues. Trimming cost V 1 base and J 4 bases; bases outside gene matches: 8. Looked up from germline, CDR1 is SGHTA and CDR2 is FQGNSA. The data stem from a study of control samples from healthy donors and cancer patients. The method was immunoSEQ multiplex PCR; TCRdb's version includes in-frame clones alone and lacks a portion of them. Among approximately 120,000 clones listed, about nine tenths were seen once. The TCR originated in a human donor in good health. The donor label of this sample is uncertain. The genes are TRBV7-2 and TRBJ2-3; TRBD2 aligns across 7 bases. Sequenced: blood. This CDR3 is CASSLGGGIRSDTQYF. The CDR3 DNA reads TGTGCCAGCAGCTTAGGGGGAGGGATCCGCTCAGATACGCAGTATTTT.